These 26 T cell receptor beta chains share one sample of origin, sequenced in a study of T cells after posttransplantation cyclophosphamide. Control samples came 1 year after myeloablative marrow transplants with methotrexate plus calcineurin inhibitor. Method: immunoSEQ multiplex PCR; TCRdb's copy keeps in-frame clones and lacks some. The sample lists about 9,900 clones, approximately 90% occurring once. Specimen: PBMCs, collected after an allogeneic stem cell transplant with a calcineurin inhibitor and methotrexate. The origin of the receptors is a young adult male patient who received an allogeneic stem cell transplant from an unrelated donor, was CMV-positive, and had no GVHD. Some T cells may be provided by the graft donor.

This sequence joins TRBV2 and TRBJ1-6; 8 bases line up with TRBD1. The trim removed 4 bases at V and 10 bases at J, leaving 15 bases unmatched. The CDR3 is 17 residues long. The germline gives CDR1 SNHLY, CDR2 FYNNEI. The CDR3, as DNA: TGTGCCAGCAGTGGCAAGGGGGCCAGGGGGCGCGTCTCACCCCTCCACTTT. Translation: CASSGKGARGRVSPLHF.

V gene TRBV5-1 combines with J gene TRBJ2-2, with TRBD2 matching over 13 bases. This CDR3 has 15 residues. Looked up from germline, CDR1 is SGHRS and CDR2 is YFSETQ. Trimming removed 7 bases from V and 7 bases from J; junction bases left unmatched: 7. The CDR3, as DNA: TGCGCCAGCCGCGGACTAGCGGGAGTTGGCGGGGAGCTGTTTTTT. It codes for CASRGLAGVGGELFF. Based on the CDR3 plus reference TRBV5-1 and TRBJ2-2, the full variable domain is KAGVTQTPRYLIKTRGQQVTLSCSPISGHRSVSWYQQTPGQGLQFLFEYFSETQRNKGNFPGRFSGRQFSNSRSEMNVSTLELGDSALYLCASRGLAGVGGELFFGEGSRLTVL.

This clone came up once. V usage is TRBV6-4 and J usage is TRBJ2-3, with D uncertain. This CDR3 is built from 15 residues. Trimming stripped 6 bases from V and 0 bases from J, with 13 bases between. Germline V CDR1 and CDR2: MRHNA, SNTAGT. The CDR3 sequence: CASRPSLFSTDTQYF. The CDR3 DNA reads as TGTGCCAGCAGACCAAGCCTTTTTAGCACAGATACGCAGTATTTT.

V usage is TRBV6-6 and J usage is TRBJ2-7; 9 positions match TRBD2. The CDR3 spans 16 residues. V dropped 0 bases and J dropped 3; count of bases not matched to a gene: 6. The V gene's germline CDR1 is MNHNY and CDR2 SVGAGI (reference sequence). CDR3 in amino acids: CASSYSWLAGSYEQYF. The CDR3 DNA sequence: TGTGCCAGCAGTTACTCTTGGCTAGCGGGAAGCTACGAGCAGTACTTC.

This clone is medium-sized within its sample. J is TRBJ1-2 and V is TRBV5-6, with 8 bases fitting TRBD1. Germline V gene data show CDR1 as SGHDT and CDR2 as YYEEEE. V was pared by 3 bases and J by 4 bases, with 5 bases of the junction left unmatched. The CDR3 spans 14 residues. CDR3 residues: CASSSSTGVYGYTF. In DNA form, the CDR3 reads TGTGCCAGCAGCTCCTCGACAGGGGTCTATGGCTACACCTTC.

The CDR3, as DNA: TGTGCCAGCAGCCAAGGGACAGGGAGAGATGGCTACACCTTC. This gives the protein CASSQGTGRDGYTF. J is TRBJ1-2 and V is TRBV27; 9 bases are a match to TRBD1. CDR1 is MNHEY and CDR2 is SMNVEV in the germline V gene (reference sequence). The V gene end was trimmed by 6 bases and the J gene end by 6 bases; junction bases not matched to a gene: 8. The CDR3 runs 14 residues.

The chain employs TRBV7-2 and TRBJ1-2, with 9 bases that match TRBD1. The CDR3 spans 15 residues. Germline CDR1 and CDR2: SGHTA and FQGNSA. Trimming took 6 bases from V and 4 from J; bases not matched to a gene: 9. CDR3 protein: CASSRSGTGSYGYTF. CDR3 coding DNA: TGTGCCAGCAGTCGTTCCGGGACAGGGTCCTATGGCTACACCTTC.

This chain connects TRBV5-1 to TRBJ2-5; TRBD2 agrees at 12 bases. J was trimmed by 0 bases and V by 4 bases; bases with no gene match: 13. The CDR3 spans 19 residues. Germline CDR1 is SGHRS and CDR2 is YFSETQ. CDR3 sequence reads: CASSPGLAGGPSYQETQYF. CDR3 in DNA: TGCGCCAGCAGCCCCGGGCTAGCGGGAGGGCCATCGTACCAAGAGACCCAGTACTTC. The variable domain in full, with the rest retrieved from reference TRBV5-1 and TRBJ2-5, is KAGVTQTPRYLIKTRGQQVTLSCSPISGHRSVSWYQQTPGQGLQFLFEYFSETQRNKGNFPGRFSGRQFSNSRSEMNVSTLELGDSALYLCASSPGLAGGPSYQETQYFGPGTRLLVL.

This clone occurred a few times. The genes are TRBV11-2 and TRBJ2-1; 15 bases agree with TRBD2. CDR1 SGHAT and CDR2 FQNNGV come from the germline V gene. J gave up 7 bases and V 8 bases, and 3 bases lay outside the gene matches. CDR3 length: 14 amino acids. The DNA for the CDR3 is TGTGCCAGCGAAGGACTAGCGGGGGGGAATGAGCAGTTCTTC. This encodes CASEGLAGGNEQFF.

This chain connects TRBV28 to TRBJ1-2, with D tentatively TRBD1 (5 bases). Germline CDR1 reads MDHEN; CDR2 reads SYDVKM. V was cut by 6 bases and J by 0 bases, with 11 bases left in between. The CDR3 loop spans 14 amino acids. In DNA, the CDR3 is TGTGCCAGCAGGAAGACAGCCTCTAACTATGGCTACACCTTC. Translated, it gives CASRKTASNYGYTF.

The rearrangement uses TRBV4-1 and TRBJ2-7; the D gene is possibly TRBD2 (6 bases). The germline V and J ends were trimmed by 4 bases and 2 bases, with 21 bases remaining between them. The CDR3 contains 17 residues. Per germline, CDR1 MGHRA and CDR2 YSYEKL. CDR3 protein: CASSPSLLGDWTYEQYF. CDR3 DNA sequence: TGCGCCAGCAGCCCGTCTCTCCTGGGGGACTGGACCTACGAGCAGTACTTC.

The gene calls are TRBV27 and TRBJ2-7; 9 nucleotides match TRBD1. With 4 bases clipped from V and 2 bases from J, the junction kept 6 bases outside the gene matches. In germline, CDR1 is MNHEY, CDR2 SMNVEV (reference sequence). The CDR3 totals 15 residues. The DNA of the CDR3 is TGTGCCAGCAGTTCCCCGGGACAGGGTGCCTACGAGCAGTACTTC. Translated, it gives CASSSPGQGAYEQYF.

The rearrangement joins TRBV9 to TRBJ1-3; the match to TRBD1 covers 8 bases. The CDR3 has 14 amino acids. Germline values: CDR1 SGDLS, CDR2 YYNGEE. Trimming removed 4 bases from V and 4 bases from J; junction bases left unmatched: 4. In DNA, the CDR3 is TGTGCCAGCAGCCCGAGGACAGGGGGAAACACCATATATTTT. Translated: CASSPRTGGNTIYF.

This clone was seen once. J is TRBJ2-5 and V is TRBV7-2, with D unclear. The J call may be mistaken, given a closer DNA end match to TRBJ2-7. The CDR3 extends over 12 amino acids. Germline V gene sequence: CDR1 SGHTA, CDR2 FQGNSA. CDR3 amino acids: CASSSSSYEQYF. The CDR3 DNA reads TGTGCCAGCAGCTCAAGCTCCTACGAGCAGTACTTC.

The genes are TRBV10-3 and TRBJ2-1, with 8 nucleotides matching TRBD2. Germline V lookup: CDR1 ENHRY, CDR2 SYGVKD. The CDR3 consists of 15 residues. Trimming took 4 bases from V and 1 from J; bases not matched to a gene: 3. The chain's CDR3 is CAISGSGISYNEQFF. Here the CDR3 DNA reads TGTGCCATCAGTGGTAGCGGGATTTCCTACAATGAGCAGTTCTTC.

This clone was observed a handful of times. The V and J genes are TRBV5-4 and TRBJ1-2; 9 bases map to TRBD1. The germline V gene encodes CDR1 SGHNT and CDR2 YYREEE (reference sequence). The V and J ends lost 1 base and 4 bases, in that order; junction bases with no gene match: 11. The CDR3 sequence is 17 residues long. CDR3 sequence reads: CASSLLTGGAGSYGYTF. Here the CDR3 DNA reads TGTGCCAGCAGCTTGTTAACAGGGGGCGCGGGTAGCTATGGCTACACCTTC.

This rearrangement joins TRBV7-8 to TRBJ2-1; 10 bases map to TRBD2. The CDR3 sequence is 14 residues long. Germline V gene sequence: CDR1 SGHVS, CDR2 FQNEAQ. The V and J ends lost 6 bases and 6 bases, in that order; junction bases with no gene match: 5. The DNA of the CDR3 is TGTGCCAGCAGACCGAGACTAGCGGGCAATGAGCAGTTCTTC. Translating gives CASRPRLAGNEQFF.

The chain uses TRBV4-1 and TRBJ2-2; 7 bases align to TRBD2. Germline V CDR1 and CDR2: MGHRA, YSYEKL. The ends lost 2 bases at V and 1 base at J; junction bases unmatched: 4. The CDR3 has 16 residues. CDR3 amino acids: CASSQPLAMNTGELFF. The CDR3 DNA reads TGCGCCAGCAGCCAACCACTAGCGATGAACACCGGGGAGCTGTTTTTT.

V is TRBV11-3 and J is TRBJ2-7; 12 nucleotides match TRBD2. CDR1 is SGHNT and CDR2 is YENEEA in the germline V gene. V dropped 5 bases and J dropped 3; count of bases not matched to a gene: 5. This CDR3 is 15 amino acids long. CDR3 loop: CASSPRTSGDYEQYF. The CDR3 DNA sequence: TGTGCCAGCAGCCCCAGGACTAGCGGGGACTACGAGCAGTACTTC.

V is TRBV7-3 and J is TRBJ2-1; tentatively, D is TRBD2 (6 bases). Germline-derived CDR1 and CDR2 are SGHTA and FQGTGA. V dropped 7 bases and J dropped 9 bases, with 16 bases sitting between them. This CDR3 region has 13 residues. Here the CDR3 reads CASNPTGEGEQFF. In DNA form, the CDR3 reads TGTGCCAGCAACCCCACGGGAGAGGGTGAGCAGTTCTTC.

The chain uses TRBV6-1 and TRBJ2-1; 7 bases map to TRBD2. This CDR3 contains 14 residues. The V gene's germline CDR1 is MNHNS and CDR2 SASEGT. J was trimmed by 5 bases and V by 5 bases; bases with no gene match: 6. The CDR3 sequence: CASSLSGMNNEQFF. The CDR3 DNA reads as TGTGCCAGCAGTTTGAGCGGGATGAACAATGAGCAGTTCTTC.

The chain employs TRBV9 and TRBJ2-4; 8 bases align to TRBD1. The CDR3 contains 19 residues. The germline CDR1 and CDR2 sequences are SGDLS and YYNGEE. The J segment lost 4 bases and the V segment lost 4 bases, leaving 19 bases of the junction unmatched. CDR3 DNA sequence: TGTGCCAGCAGCTCAAGAGGGACAGGAAAAGACCAAGGTAAAAACATTCAGTACTTC. Its protein product is CASSSRGTGKDQGKNIQYF.

The rearrangement links TRBV10-3 to TRBJ1-4; TRBD1 might be the D (6 bases). V dropped 1 base and J dropped 4 bases, with 22 bases sitting between them. Germline CDR1 and CDR2: ENHRY and SYGVKD. This CDR3 region has 19 residues. The CDR3 coding sequence is TGTGCCATCAGTGAGTTTATCGGGGGGCAAGTAGGGGTTAATGAAAAACTGTTTTTT. Translated: CAISEFIGGQVGVNEKLFF.

The chain is built from TRBV2 and TRBJ1-6; the match to TRBD1 covers 7 bases. V was clipped by 7 bases and J by 2 bases; unmatched bases: 8. The CDR3 consists of 16 residues. From germline, CDR1 is SNHLY and CDR2 FYNNEI. CDR3 nucleotides: TGTGCCAGCAAGAAAGGGGGCAGCACCTATAATTCACCCCTCCACTTT. Amino acid sequence: CASKKGGSTYNSPLHF.

J is TRBJ2-5 and V is TRBV29-1, with 10 nucleotides matching TRBD2. The CDR3 loop spans 13 amino acids. The V gene's germline CDR1 is SQVTM and CDR2 ANQGSEA. V was pared by 1 base and J by 4 bases, with 0 bases of the junction left unmatched. The CDR3 reads CSVEGLAGETQYF. The CDR3 nucleotides are TGCAGCGTTGAAGGACTAGCGGGAGAGACCCAGTACTTC.

This clone was seen only a few times. The chain carries TRBV10-1 and TRBJ1-1; D is uncertain. V lost 0 bases, J lost 8 bases, and 16 bases lay in between. Germline CDR1 is WNHNN and CDR2 is SYGVQD (reference sequence). CDR3 length equals 15 residues. The CDR3 nucleotides read TGCGCCAGCAGTGAGTCACGTCGTTGGGAGGGCGAAGCTTTCTTT. Translation: CASSESRRWEGEAFF.